This T cell receptor (beta chain) appears in the sequencing data of a study of blood T cell repertoires in COVID-19. Turning to the study itself: Acute and convalescent COVID-19 specimens originated in the United States, Italy and Spain. The cDNA or gDNA used as material had been derived from T cells, B-cell-depleted T cells, or PBMCs.

This clone has just a few counts. The V segment lost 2 bases and the J segment 1 base; nucleotides outside the gene matches: 0. Germline V gene sequence: CDR1 MNHEY, CDR2 SVGAGI. The CDR3 extends over 14 amino acids. Original processing notes: Nucleated cell number was recorded as an estimate derived from reference gene primer amplification. The assay was immunoSEQ multiplex PCR, and TCRdb's table has in-frame clones only and misses some. V and J calls and clone size are copied from that table; D and trimming were computed from the DNA. Of about 260,000 clones listed, about nine tenths are singletons.

The sequenced sample consisted of peripheral blood. The chain links TRBV6-5 to TRBJ1-1; 8 bases match TRBD1. The source is a woman aged 40-49 years who had recovered from COVID-19. CDR3: CASSYGTGNTEAFF. The CDR3 DNA follows: TGTGCCAGCAGTTACGGGACAGGGAACACTGAAGCTTTCTTT.